The rows below give T cell receptor beta chains drawn from one sample of a study of blood T cell repertoires in COVID-19. Sequencing was performed with immunoSEQ multiplex PCR; in TCRdb, only in-frame clones are kept and a portion is missing. The sample shows approximately 140,000 clones, under 90% of them seen only once. Sequencing used peripheral blood. These receptors were taken from a human donor in a cohort sampled during active COVID-19. Each CDR3 is given with its conserved first and last residue. D genes are given only for firm matches. The size of a clone is reported for some rows only, either as once, few or many, or as a class for expanded clones.

TRBV19	-	-	13	TRBJ2-5	TGTGCCAGTAGAGCCAGGCCGCAAGAGACCCAGTACTTC	CASRARPQETQYF
TRBV28	-	-	14	TRBJ2-6	TGTGCCAGCACCTCGGGGGCTGGGGCCAACGTCCTGACTTTC	CASTSGAGANVLTF
TRBV6-2/TRBV6-3	-	TRBD1	16	TRBJ1-6	TGTGCCAGCAGTTCGCAGGGGGCGAGGTATAATTCACCCCTCCACTTT	CASSSQGARYNSPLHF
TRBV6-4	-	-	14	TRBJ2-6	TGTGCCAGCAGTGCTGATGGTACGAGCAACGTCCTGACTTTC	CASSADGTSNVLTF
TRBV12-2	-	-	14	TRBJ2-2	TGTGCAAGTCGCACTAGACGGATCCCCGGGGAGCTGTTTTTT	CASRTRRIPGELFF
TRBV2	-	TRBD2	16	TRBJ2-5	TGTGCCAGCAGTGCCCGGAGCGGGGGGGCGGGGGAGACCCAGTACTTC	CASSARSGGAGETQYF
TRBV9	-	TRBD1	15	TRBJ2-3	TGTGCCAGCAGCGTAGTACAGGGGGTCCCAGATACGCAGTATTTT	CASSVVQGVPDTQYF
TRBV7-2	-	TRBD1	14	TRBJ2-5	TGTGCCAGCAGCTTAGGGACAGGGCAAGAGACCCAGTACTTC	CASSLGTGQETQYF
TRBV6-5	-	-	14	TRBJ1-2	TGTGCCAGCAGTTACGGTCAGGGGAGCTATGGCTACACCTTC	CASSYGQGSYGYTF
TRBV15	-	-	15	TRBJ2-5	TGTGCCACCAGCAGATACTCTAGCTTAAAAGAGACCCAGTACTTC	CATSRYSSLKETQYF
TRBV28	-	TRBD1	14	TRBJ1-6	TGTGCCAGCCTCCGGGACAGGGGTGGTTCACCCCTCCACTTT	CASLRDRGGSPLHF
TRBV7-2	-	-	13	TRBJ1-6	TGTGCCAGCAGCTCCGACTGGAATTCACCCCTCCACTTT	CASSSDWNSPLHF
TRBV15	-	-	16	TRBJ1-2	TGTGCCACCAGCAGAGATCTGGGCAGGATCGGCTATGGCTACACCTTC	CATSRDLGRIGYGYTF
TRBV30	-	TRBD2	13	TRBJ2-7	TGTGCCTGGACGGGCGGGGGGGCCAACGAGCAGTACTTC	CAWTGGGANEQYF
TRBV5-4	few	-	16	TRBJ1-4	TGTGCCAGCAGCGGCCCCTTCGACAGATCTAATGAAAAACTGTTTTTT	CASSGPFDRSNEKLFF
TRBV2	-	TRBD1	12	TRBJ2-5	TGTGCCAGGGAGTCAGGGGGAGAGACCCAGTACTTC	CARESGGETQYF
TRBV6-2/TRBV6-3	-	TRBD2	16	TRBJ2-2	TGTGCCAGCAGTCATCTGGAGCGGGGAGACACCGGGGAGCTGTTTTTT	CASSHLERGDTGELFF
TRBV9	-	TRBD2	15	TRBJ2-1	TGTGCCAGCAGCGTACAGACTAGCGGCTACAATGAGCAGTTCTTC	CASSVQTSGYNEQFF
TRBV30	-	TRBD2	14	TRBJ2-5	TGTGCCTGGAGTGTGGCGGGGGGGTCGGAGACCCAGTACTTC	CAWSVAGGSETQYF
TRBV5-1	-	-	16	TRBJ1-3	TGCGCCAGCACCCTAGACAGCCTATACTCTGGAAACACCATATATTTT	CASTLDSLYSGNTIYF
TRBV5-6	-	TRBD1	13	TRBJ1-2	TGTGCCAGCGTCGTCGGGACAGGGTCCGGCTACACCTTC	CASVVGTGSGYTF
TRBV7-9	-	-	17	TRBJ2-4	TGTGCCAGCAGCTTAGAATTGGGCAGGGCGAGACAAAACATTCAGTACTTC	CASSLELGRARQNIQYF
TRBV19	-	TRBD1	14	TRBJ1-1	TGTGCCAGTAGTGTGGGACAGGCTCCCCGAAGGGCTTTCTTT	CASSVGQAPRRAFF
TRBV24-1	-	-	16	TRBJ1-1	TGTGCCACCAGTGATTTTGGTGGACAGCTGAACACTGAAGCTTTCTTT	CATSDFGGQLNTEAFF
TRBV5-1	-	-	13	TRBJ2-7	TGCGCCAGCAGTGAGCCGGGGGTGGGCGAGCAGTACTTC	CASSEPGVGEQYF
TRBV11-2	-	-	15	TRBJ1-2	TGTGCCAGCAGCTCCCGGGCAGGGTCTGTCTATGGCTACACCTTC	CASSSRAGSVYGYTF
TRBV19	-	-	14	TRBJ1-1	TGTGCCAGTGCGCCTGCGAGGGTTAGCACTGAAGCTTTCTTT	CASAPARVSTEAFF
TRBV7-6	-	-	16	TRBJ1-5	TGTGCCAGCAGCTTAGCTCACGACAATAGCAATCAGCCCCAGCATTTT	CASSLAHDNSNQPQHF
TRBV6-5	-	TRBD1	14	TRBJ1-5	TGTGCCAGCAGTAGACAGGGGGGAGTGCAGCCCCAGCATTTT	CASSRQGGVQPQHF
TRBV18	-	TRBD2	16	TRBJ2-5	TGTGCCAGCTCACTGATTCCCCGGGGAGGGGAAGAGACCCAGTACTTC	CASSLIPRGGEETQYF
TRBV28	-	-	15	TRBJ2-5	TGTGCCAGCCAAGAGCCAGGGAGGGGGCAAGAGACCCAGTACTTC	CASQEPGRGQETQYF